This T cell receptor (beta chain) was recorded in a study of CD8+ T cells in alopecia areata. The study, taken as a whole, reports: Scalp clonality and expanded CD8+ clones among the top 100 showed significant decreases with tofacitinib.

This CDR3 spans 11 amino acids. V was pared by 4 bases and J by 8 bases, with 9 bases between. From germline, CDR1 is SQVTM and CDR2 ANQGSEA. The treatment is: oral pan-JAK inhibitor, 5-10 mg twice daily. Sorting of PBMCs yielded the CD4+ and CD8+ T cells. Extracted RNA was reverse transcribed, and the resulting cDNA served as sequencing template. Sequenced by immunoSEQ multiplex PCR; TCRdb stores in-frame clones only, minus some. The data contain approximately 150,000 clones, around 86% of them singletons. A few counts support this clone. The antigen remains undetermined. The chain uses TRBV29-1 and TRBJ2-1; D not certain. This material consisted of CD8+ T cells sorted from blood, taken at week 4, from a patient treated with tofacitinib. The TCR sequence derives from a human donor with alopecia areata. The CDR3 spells CSVVESDEQFF. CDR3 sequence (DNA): TGCAGCGTTGTCGAGTCTGATGAGCAGTTCTTC.